These 32 T cell receptor beta chains were sequenced from one sample in a study of human T cells and chemical hapten exposure. Time point reported: patch test 2, 6 weeks after DPC sensitization. As to treatment: therapeutic diphenylcyclopropenone sensitization with weekly scalp DPC. One entry per CDR3 protein, called by TCRdb with MiXCR from the RACE reads. The table records 110,000 or so distinct CDR3 sequences, roughly a tenth of them present only once. Sequences were derived from whole blood, sampled in connection with sensitization to the hapten diphenylcyclopropenone (DPC). These receptor sequences come from a woman aged 35 to 49 with alopecia areata. Some clones in this sample may be carry-over from other donors' samples.

The gene calls are TRBV7-9 and TRBJ1-2, with D unresolved. The CDR3 totals 16 residues. Germline V gives CDR1 SEHNR, CDR2 FQNEAQ (reference sequence). V shed 5 bases and J shed 6 bases, with 22 bases lying between them. CDR3 in DNA: TGTGCCAGCAGCCACCAACAGTCTACCTCTGTAGATGGCTACACCTTC. It encodes CASSHQQSTSVDGYTF.

V gene TRBV1 combines with J gene TRBJ2-2. TRBV1 is a pseudogene. The CDR3 extends over 13 amino acids. CDR3: CISSRPNTGELFF. The CDR3 DNA follows: TGCATCAGCAGCCGTCCTAACACCGGGGAGCTGTTTTTT.

This clonotype was seen many times. The chain carries TRBV28 and TRBJ2-4; D assignment may be TRBD1 or TRBD2 (7 bases each). The CDR3 runs to 14 residues. Germline loops: CDR1 MDHEN, CDR2 SYDVKM. V lost 6 bases and J lost 4, with 13 bases in between. CDR3 DNA: TGTGCCAGCAGCTTTCAGGGGGGGAAAAACATTCAGTACTTC. Translated: CASSFQGGKNIQYF.

This clonotype was counted ten times or more. The chain carries TRBV7-6 and TRBJ2-5; 9 bases agree with TRBD1. Germline V gene sequence: CDR1 SGHVS, CDR2 FNYEAQ. The CDR3 loop spans 13 amino acids. Germline trimming cut 3 bases from V and 5 bases from J; bases unmatched to any gene: 1. The CDR3 sequence: CASSFGQGETQYF. The DNA for the CDR3 is TGTGCCAGCAGCTTCGGACAGGGGGAGACCCAGTACTTC.

Comments on this clonotype: An end of the junction does not agree with germline; a read error may underlie this. J is TRBJ2-1 and V is TRBV7-2, with D perhaps TRBD1 (5 bases). The CDR3 runs 11 residues. Germline CDR1 reads SGHTA; CDR2 reads FQGNSA. CDR3 DNA: TGTGCCAGCAGCTTACGGCAGGGCCCGCTCTTC. It encodes CASSLRQGPLF.

The chain carries TRBV12-3 or TRBV12-4 and TRBJ2-7, with a weak D call TRBD2 (5 bases). The CDR3 is made up of 17 amino acids. V was shortened by 6 bases and J by 2 bases, with 23 bases between the two germline ends. The DNA of the CDR3 is TGTGCCAGCAGCCTCCTTTTCGGAGGTGCCCCCCCCTACGAGCAGTACTTC. Encoded protein: CASSLLFGGAPPYEQYF.

At least ten counts were recorded for this clonotype. This chain joins TRBV20-1 and TRBJ2-1; TRBD1 agrees at 9 bases. The CDR3 length is 16 residues. Germline V CDR1 and CDR2: DFQATT, SNEGSKA (reference sequence). Trimming cost V 4 bases and J 2 bases; bases outside gene matches: 9. As DNA, the CDR3 is TGCAGTGCTAAGGGAACCGGGACAGGGACCTACAATGAGCAGTTCTTC. It is translated as CSAKGTGTGTYNEQFF.

This clonotype was recorded at least ten times. The V call is TRBV5-1, the J call TRBJ1-1; D not resolved. Germline V gene sequence: CDR1 SGHRS, CDR2 YFSETQ. The CDR3 is made up of 14 amino acids. Trimming took off 2 bases at V and 6 bases at J, with 14 bases between the two ends. The CDR3 is CASSFEGLRSEAFF. In DNA, the CDR3 is TGCGCCAGCAGCTTTGAAGGGTTGAGGTCTGAAGCTTTCTTT.

The count of this clonotype is one. This sequence may be a read error, since a much larger clone differs from it by one base. This likely comes from a read error, as the CDR3 has no conserved phenylalanine or tryptophan at its end. The rearrangement joins TRBV12-3 or TRBV12-4 to TRBJ2-5, with 16 positions matching TRBD2. Trimming took 4 bases from V and 4 from J; bases not matched to a gene: 6. The CDR3 totals 17 residues. CDR3 in DNA: TGTGCCAGCAGTTGGGGACTAGCGGGGGGGCTTGGAGAGACCCAGTACTAC. The encoded protein is CASSWGLAGGLGETQYY.

This clonotype was seen more than once but under ten times. The chain uses TRBV5-1 and TRBJ2-3, with no clear D. The germline V and J ends were trimmed by 0 bases and 5 bases, with 16 bases remaining between them. CDR3 size: 16 residues. The germline CDR1 and CDR2 sequences are SGHRS and YFSETQ. CDR3 in amino acids: CASSLGVEFTLDTQYF. The CDR3 DNA reads TGCGCCAGCAGCTTGGGGGTAGAGTTTACGTTAGATACGCAGTATTTT.

This clonotype was observed many times. The chain has TRBV12-3 or TRBV12-4 and TRBJ2-3; TRBD1 or TRBD2 may be the D gene (5 bases each). The CDR3 length is 14 residues. Between the trimmed V and J ends, which lost 5 bases and 9 bases, there was a span of 18 bases. In DNA, the CDR3 is TGTGCCAGCAGTCTTCGGAGCCCCGGGGACACGCAGTATTTT. Protein product: CASSLRSPGDTQYF.

In this sample, this clonotype turned up a few times. This chain links TRBV20-1 with TRBJ2-5, with D possibly matching TRBD1 (6 bases). Deletions cut 3 bases from V and 2 bases from J, with 10 bases between. Germline CDR1 is DFQATT and CDR2 is SNEGSKA (reference sequence). This CDR3 has 13 amino acids. In nucleotides, the CDR3 is TGCAGTGCTAGTCGGGACACTCAAGAGACCCAGTACTTC. Residues: CSASRDTQETQYF.

This clonotype was picked up a small number of times. V and J are TRBV12-3 or TRBV12-4 and TRBJ2-2, with TRBD2 matching 8 bases. Trimming took 8 bases from V and 4 from J; bases not matched to a gene: 9. The CDR3 covers 15 residues. CDR3 protein: CASDSGGQGTGELFF. In DNA, the CDR3 is TGTGCCAGCGACTCGGGGGGGCAGGGCACCGGGGAGCTGTTTTTT.

This clonotype was picked up a small number of times. The chain combines TRBV18 with TRBJ2-4; TRBD1 matches 10 bases. The CDR3 length is 15 residues. V trimming: 5 bases; J trimming: 6 bases; junction bases outside the gene matches: 7. The germline CDR1 and CDR2 sequences are KGHSH and LQKENI. The CDR3 here is CASSSNRDRGNIQYF. The CDR3 region has the DNA TGTGCCAGCTCATCTAACCGGGACAGGGGAAACATTCAGTACTTC. The whole variable domain, filled in from reference TRBV18 and TRBJ2-4, reads NAGVMQNPRHLVRRRGQEARLRCSPMKGHSHVYWYRQLPEEGLKFMVYLQKENIIDESGMPKERFSAEFPKEGPSILRIQQVVRGDSAAYFCASSSNRDRGNIQYFGAGTRLSVL.

This clonotype was recorded many times. Here the CDR3 DNA reads TGCGCCAGCAGCTTGGTAGAGGTCAATGAGCAGTTCTTC. It translates to CASSLVEVNEQFF. V usage is TRBV5-1 and J usage is TRBJ2-1; D call uncertain. Germline CDR1 and CDR2: SGHRS and YFSETQ. The CDR3 runs to 13 residues. V dropped 0 bases and J dropped 6 bases, with 7 bases sitting between them.

This clonotype appeared many times. The chain combines TRBV12-3 or TRBV12-4 with TRBJ2-1; D remains ambiguous. The CDR3 sequence is 13 residues long. Trimming left V 1 base short and J 3 bases short, with 4 bases between. In DNA, the CDR3 is TGTGCCAGCAGTTTAGTGGGCTACAATGAGCAGTTCTTC. This encodes CASSLVGYNEQFF.

This clonotype was counted many times. The chain has TRBV5-8 and TRBJ2-7; 7 nucleotides agree with TRBD1. This CDR3 is 15 amino acids long. The trim removed 4 bases at V and 0 bases at J, leaving 7 bases unmatched. CDR1 and CDR2 from the germline V gene are SGHTS and YDEGEE. CDR3 sequence reads: CASSLRDRLSYEQYF. Here the CDR3 DNA reads TGTGCCAGCAGCCTCCGGGACAGACTCTCCTACGAGCAGTACTTC.

The V call is TRBV5-6, the J call TRBJ2-1; D is unclear. Trimming cost V 2 bases and J 6 bases, with 6 bases left between them. Germline lookup yields CDR1 SGHDT and CDR2 YYEEEE. CDR3 length: 12 amino acids. The CDR3 DNA follows: TGTGCCAGCAGCTTAGGCCCCAATGAGCAGTTCTTC. Protein: CASSLGPNEQFF.

In this sample, this clonotype turned up many times. This sequence joins TRBV14 and TRBJ1-4; weak D call: TRBD1 (5 bases). V was cut by 3 bases and J by 7 bases, with 9 bases left in between. The germline CDR1 and CDR2 sequences are SGHDN and FVKESK. This CDR3 spans 13 amino acids. The CDR3 nucleotides read TGTGCCAGCAGCCAGCGGAGGGGTGAAAAACTGTTTTTT. Translation gives CASSQRRGEKLFF. The variable domain in full, completed from reference TRBV14 and TRBJ1-4, reads EAGVTQFPSHSVIEKGQTVTLRCDPISGHDNLYWYRRVMGKEIKFLLHFVKESKQDESGMPNNRFLAERTGGTYSTLKVQPAELEDSGVYFCASSQRRGEKLFFGSGTQLSVL.

This clonotype was observed many times. V and J are TRBV7-2 and TRBJ2-2; 9 bases line up with TRBD1. Losses at the gene ends were 5 bases for V and 7 bases for J; bases not matched to a gene: 11. This CDR3 region has 16 residues. From germline, CDR1 is SGHTA and CDR2 FQGNSA. The DNA of the CDR3 is TGTGCCAGCAGCCCAGGGAGGACAGGGGAAGTCGGGGAGCTGTTTTTT. This gives the protein CASSPGRTGEVGELFF.

This clonotype appeared many times. The chain carries TRBV3-1 and TRBJ1-3; D is undetermined. This CDR3 spans 11 amino acids. CDR1 and CDR2 from the germline V gene are LGHDT and YNNKEL (reference sequence). V dropped 3 bases and J dropped 6 bases, with 3 bases sitting between them. The CDR3 DNA follows: TGTGCCAGCAGCCAGACAAACACCATATATTTT. Its protein product is CASSQTNTIYF.

The chain has TRBV12-3 or TRBV12-4 and TRBJ1-2; D call uncertain. This CDR3 is 17 amino acids long. The V end lost 1 base, the J end lost 5 bases, and 20 bases lay between the germline ends. CDR3 amino acids: CASSLGAKGSSGYGYTF. The CDR3 region has the DNA TGTGCCAGCAGTTTAGGGGCCAAGGGAAGCAGCGGGTATGGCTACACCTTC.

In its sample, this clonotype was seen a few times. The chain uses TRBV9 and TRBJ2-7; possibly TRBD2 for D (7 bases). Trimming stripped 0 bases from V and 2 bases from J, with 15 bases between. This CDR3 has 16 amino acids. CDR1 and CDR2 from the germline V gene are SGDLS and YYNGEE. The CDR3 here is CASSVGEGGRTYEQYF. Written as DNA, the CDR3 is TGTGCCAGCAGCGTAGGTGAGGGGGGGCGAACCTACGAGCAGTACTTC.

The sample holds many counts of this clonotype. This chain joins TRBV4-3 and TRBJ1-1; 10 nucleotides agree with TRBD1. CDR1 LGHNA and CDR2 YSLEER come from the germline V gene. The V and J ends lost 4 bases and 6 bases, in that order; junction bases with no gene match: 8. This CDR3 has 15 amino acids. The CDR3 nucleotides read TGCGCCAGCAGCCCCAGGGACAGGGGCGGGCCTGAAGCTTTCTTT. Translating it yields CASSPRDRGGPEAFF.

This clonotype was counted between two and nine times. The chain has TRBV4-3 and TRBJ2-7; 7 bases align to TRBD1. The V and J ends lost 0 bases and 0 bases, in that order; junction bases with no gene match: 5. The CDR3 is 16 amino acids. Looked up from germline, CDR1 is LGHNA and CDR2 is YSLEER. CDR3 coding DNA: TGCGCCAGCAGCCAAGAGACAGGGTTAAGCTCCTACGAGCAGTACTTC. The encoded protein is CASSQETGLSSYEQYF.

This clonotype has ten or more counts. The CDR3 here is CASAKTGPDKNIQYF. For the CDR3, the DNA is TGCGCCAGCGCCAAGACCGGGCCCGACAAAAACATTCAGTACTTC. This rearrangement joins TRBV5-1 to TRBJ2-4; D is undetermined. V gave up 7 bases and J gave up 3 bases, with 17 bases separating them. The CDR3 consists of 15 residues. Looked up from germline, CDR1 is SGHRS and CDR2 is YFSETQ.

This clonotype was seen only a few times. The CDR3 DNA sequence: TGTGCCAGCAGTCCCCAGACAGGGGGAGAGCAGTACTTC. Its translation: CASSPQTGGEQYF. The chain recombines TRBV12-3 or TRBV12-4 with TRBJ2-7, with 9 bases matching TRBD1. The trim removed 5 bases at V and 7 bases at J, leaving 6 bases unmatched. The CDR3 consists of 13 residues.

The chain combines TRBV7-2 with TRBJ1-6, with 7 bases identical to TRBD1. The V and J ends lost 5 bases and 7 bases, in that order; junction bases with no gene match: 8. Per germline, CDR1 SGHTA and CDR2 FQGNSA. The CDR3 totals 15 residues. The CDR3 DNA reads as TGTGCCAGCAGCCCGCAGACAGGGACGAATTCACCCCTCCACTTT. The encoded protein is CASSPQTGTNSPLHF.

This chain connects TRBV7-2 to TRBJ2-5, with D possibly matching TRBD2 (5 bases). The CDR3 has 13 amino acids. Germline CDR1 and CDR2: SGHTA and FQGNSA. V dropped 3 bases and J dropped 4 bases, with 9 bases sitting between them. CDR3 in DNA: TGTGCCAGCAGCTTCCGGGGAATAGAGACCCAGTACTTC. Translation: CASSFRGIETQYF.

In its sample, this clonotype was seen a few times. The CDR3, as DNA: TGTGCCAGCAGCTTAGTGGGGCTAGCGGGGTTCAATGAGCAGTTCTTC. It specifies CASSLVGLAGFNEQFF. The V call is TRBV11-2, the J call TRBJ2-1, with 9 bases that match TRBD2. The germline V gene has CDR1 SGHAT and CDR2 FQNNGV. With V trimmed by 1 base and J by 6 bases, 7 bases remained unmatched. The CDR3 extends over 16 amino acids.

The chain couples TRBV5-1 to TRBJ1-4; D call uncertain. The germline V and J ends were trimmed by 1 base and 8 bases, with 18 bases remaining between them. CDR3 length: 16 amino acids. Germline V gives CDR1 SGHRS, CDR2 YFSETQ. The CDR3 is CASSLNGEKVGEKLFF. The CDR3 bases are TGCGCCAGCAGCTTGAACGGGGAGAAGGTTGGGGAAAAACTGTTTTTT.

This rearrangement joins TRBV4-1 to TRBJ1-2; 8 nucleotides agree with TRBD1. Germline V gene data show CDR1 as MGHRA and CDR2 as YSYEKL. The CDR3 is 14 amino acids. V was pared by 7 bases and J by 2 bases, with 6 bases of the junction left unmatched. The CDR3 region is CASTQGAGNYGYTF. CDR3 nucleotides: TGCGCCAGCACCCAGGGGGCTGGGAACTATGGCTACACCTTC.